This T cell receptor (beta chain) was identified during a study of metastatic and nonmetastatic thyroid tumors. Overall study context: Repertoires from blood and tumor or nodule tissue of malignant and benign thyroid patients were compared. General study findings and limits: The study reportedly found significantly higher TCR beta diversity in malignant thyroid tumors than benign nodules, in blood and tumor.

In the original workflow: The authors used CDR3 differences across clinicopathological groups to build a distant-metastasis classifier for papillary thyroid cancer. MiXCR re-clonotyped the PCR reads for TCRdb. TCRdb's processing, not the authors', yielded these V and J calls. Of fewer than 40,000 clones in the sample, 15% to 20% are singletons; the top ten hold roughly an eighth. Thyroid surgery was preceded by no treatment in any patient. This clone was counted ten times or more. As yet, its antigen is unknown. After removal of 6 bases from V and 4 bases from J, the junction contained 8 bases not matched to a gene. The CDR3 loop spans 15 amino acids. CDR1 is LGHDT, CDR2 YNNKEL, per germline (reference sequence).

This receptor was identified in a female donor with papillary thyroid cancer or a benign thyroid nodule (not recorded which). Some clones in this sample may be carry-over from other donors' samples. The sequencing sample was made of tumor tissue. This chain connects TRBV3-1 to TRBJ2-1; TRBD2 agrees at 8 bases. The CDR3 DNA reads TGTGCCAGCAGACCAACTAGCGGACGGTACAATGAGCAGTTCTTC. Its protein product is CASRPTSGRYNEQFF.